A selection of T cell receptor beta chains follows, all from one sample in a study of shared clonotypes between healthy human individuals. The repertoire was sequenced with immunoSEQ multiplex PCR; TCRdb's copy has only in-frame clones and lacks some. Among approximately 1.9 million clones, about 94% were seen once, and the ten largest hold more than 1.5%. Sequencing was done on a sample of naive CD8+ T cells from PBMCs. These receptors originate from a man between 18 and 35 years old in good health. Some clones in this sample may be carry-over from other donors' samples. CDR3s include the opening cysteine and the closing phenylalanine or tryptophan. A D gene is named only where the DNA matches it firmly. Size tells how often a clone was seen (once, few, many) or the class of an expanded clone, and some rows leave it out.

CASSPRVAAEYGYTF,TGTGCCAGCAGCCCTCGGGTGGCGGCTGAATATGGCTACACCTTC,TRBJ1-2,-,TRBV7-9,15,-
CASSLFRDQNQPQHF,TGTGCCAGCAGCTTATTCAGGGACCAAAATCAGCCCCAGCATTTT,TRBJ1-5,-,TRBV7-8,15,-
CATLADSTDTQYF,TGTGCCACACTAGCGGATAGCACAGATACGCAGTATTTT,TRBJ2-3,TRBD2,TRBV10-3,13,-
CASSQRLAGVVDNEQFF,TGCGCCAGCAGCCAACGACTAGCGGGAGTGGTCGACAATGAGCAGTTCTTC,TRBJ2-1,TRBD2,TRBV5-1,17,-
CASSSGLAGLQETQYF,TGTGCCAGCAGCTCCGGACTAGCGGGCCTGCAAGAGACCCAGTACTTC,TRBJ2-5,TRBD2,TRBV9,16,-
CASVGPSEGDTQYF,TGTGCCAGCGTAGGGCCCTCTGAGGGAGATACGCAGTATTTT,TRBJ2-3,-,TRBV28,14,-
CASSATSGRLSGANVLTF,TGTGCCAGCAGCGCGACTAGCGGGAGACTGTCTGGGGCCAACGTCCTGACTTTC,TRBJ2-6,TRBD2,TRBV9,18,-
CASSVNGGDYGYTF,TGCGCCAGCAGCGTCAATGGGGGGGACTATGGCTACACCTTC,TRBJ1-2,-,TRBV4-1,14,-
CAISDPRDRDQPQHF,TGTGCCATCAGTGATCCTCGGGACAGGGATCAGCCCCAGCATTTT,TRBJ1-5,TRBD1,TRBV10-3,15,-
CASSPARGTEAFF,TGTGCCAGCAGCCCAGCCCGTGGGACTGAAGCTTTCTTT,TRBJ1-1,-,TRBV9,13,-
CASSLVGFETQYF,TGTGCCAGCAGCTTGGTCGGTTTCGAGACCCAGTACTTC,TRBJ2-5,-,TRBV7-9,13,-
CASSLLGGRAQPQHF,TGTGCCAGCAGTTTATTAGGGGGGCGGGCTCAGCCCCAGCATTTT,TRBJ1-5,-,TRBV28,15,-
CAITEGVNTEAFF,TGTGCCATCACAGAGGGGGTGAACACTGAAGCTTTCTTT,TRBJ1-1,-,TRBV10-3,13,-
CASSLVASGVGYNEQFF,TGTGCCAGCAGCTTAGTCGCGTCGGGAGTTGGGTACAATGAGCAGTTCTTC,TRBJ2-1,-,TRBV7-8,17,once
CASSSPGGEQYF,TGCGCCAGCAGCTCGCCCGGTGGCGAGCAGTACTTC,TRBJ2-7,-,TRBV5-1,12,-
CASSLGAGTEAFF,TGCGCCAGCAGCTTGGGTGCCGGGACTGAAGCTTTCTTT,TRBJ1-1,-,TRBV5-1,13,-
CSALTGDSYEQYF,TGCAGCGCTCTAACAGGAGACTCCTACGAGCAGTACTTC,TRBJ2-7,-,TRBV29-1,13,-
CASSYEGGIGNTIYF,TGTGCCAGCAGTTACGAAGGGGGCATTGGAAACACCATATATTTT,TRBJ1-3,TRBD1,TRBV6-5,15,-
CASTQPEGRAHNEQFF,TGCGCCAGCACCCAACCCGAGGGAAGGGCACACAATGAGCAGTTCTTC,TRBJ2-1,-,TRBV4-1,16,-
CASSSSGIGELFF,TGTGCCAGCAGTTCATCGGGCATCGGGGAGCTGTTTTTT,TRBJ2-2,-,TRBV6-5,13,-
CASSWGARGDEQYF,TGTGCCAGCAGCTGGGGGGCGCGTGGAGACGAGCAGTACTTC,TRBJ2-7,-,TRBV5-6,14,-
CASSFGTGGNEQYF,TGCGCCAGCAGCTTCGGGACAGGGGGAAACGAGCAGTACTTC,TRBJ2-7,TRBD1,TRBV5-1,14,-
CASSRGFSDEQFF,TGTGCCAGCAGTCGAGGGTTTTCCGATGAGCAGTTCTTC,TRBJ2-1,-,TRBV27,13,once
CASFEDMNTEAFF,TGTGCCAGCTTTGAGGACATGAACACTGAAGCTTTCTTT,TRBJ1-1,-,TRBV5-6,13,-
CASRVLSGRAYEQYF,TGTGCCAGCAGAGTCCTGAGCGGGAGAGCCTACGAGCAGTACTTC,TRBJ2-7,TRBD2,TRBV6-5,15,-
CASSLSAGEKNQPQHF,TGTGCCAGCAGTTTATCGGCCGGGGAAAAAAATCAGCCCCAGCATTTT,TRBJ1-5,-,TRBV27,16,-
CASSIDRGTEAFF,TGTGCCAGTAGTATAGATAGAGGGACTGAAGCTTTCTTT,TRBJ1-1,-,TRBV19,13,few
CASSSGTGYEQYF,TGTGCCAGCAGCTCCGGGACGGGTTACGAGCAGTACTTC,TRBJ2-7,-,TRBV7-2,13,-
CSVSDGNEKLFF,TGCAGCGTTTCAGACGGGAATGAAAAACTGTTTTTT,TRBJ1-4,-,TRBV29-1,12,-
CASSPRTGYEQYF,TGTGCCAGCAGCCCACGGACAGGGTACGAGCAGTACTTC,TRBJ2-7,TRBD1,TRBV11-2,13,once
CASSYETIYGYTF,TGTGCCAGCAGTTACGAGACGATCTATGGCTACACCTTC,TRBJ1-2,-,TRBV6-5,13,-
CASSQTSSGELFF,TGTGCCAGCAGCCAGACTAGCTCCGGGGAGCTGTTTTTT,TRBJ2-2,TRBD2,TRBV11-2,13,-
CASSQEEAGADNEQFF,TGTGCCAGCAGCCAAGAGGAAGCGGGAGCGGACAATGAGCAGTTCTTC,TRBJ2-1,TRBD2,TRBV4-2,16,-
CASSFNADLYGYTF,TGTGCCAGCAGCTTTAACGCAGATCTCTATGGCTACACCTTC,TRBJ1-2,-,TRBV5-4,14,-
CARREGDTQYF,TGTGCCAGACGGGAGGGGGATACGCAGTATTTT,TRBJ2-3,TRBD2,TRBV7-2,11,-
CASSLVTEALYADQPQHF,TGTGCCAGTAGTCTGGTGACCGAAGCTTTGTACGCTGATCAGCCCCAGCATTTT,TRBJ1-5,-,TRBV19,18,-
CASSLKGGRDEQYF,TGTGCCAGCAGTTTAAAGGGCGGGAGAGACGAGCAGTACTTC,TRBJ2-7,TRBD2,TRBV27,14,-
CASSFADTQYF,TGTGCCAGCAGCTTCGCAGATACGCAGTATTTT,TRBJ2-3,-,TRBV7-2,11,-
CASSGGTSSYNEQFF,TGTGCCAGCAGTGGGGGGACTAGCTCCTACAATGAGCAGTTCTTC,TRBJ2-1,TRBD2,TRBV2,15,once
CASSPGTGGYEQYF,TGTGCCAGCAGTCCCGGGACAGGCGGCTACGAGCAGTACTTC,TRBJ2-7,TRBD1,TRBV2,14,-
CASSLNLDEQFF,TGTGCCAGCAGCTTAAATCTGGATGAGCAGTTCTTC,TRBJ2-1,-,TRBV7-3,12,-
CASSQVDRINQPQHF,TGCGCCAGCAGCCAAGTGGACAGGATCAATCAGCCCCAGCATTTT,TRBJ1-5,TRBD1,TRBV4-1,15,-
CSVEGQGKYEQYF,TGCAGCGTTGAGGGACAGGGAAAATACGAGCAGTACTTC,TRBJ2-7,TRBD1,TRBV29-1,13,-
CASIGGEITDTQYF,TGCGCCAGCATCGGAGGGGAAATCACAGATACGCAGTATTTT,TRBJ2-3,-,TRBV10-2,14,-
CASSLNNQPQHF,TGTGCCAGTAGCCTAAACAATCAGCCCCAGCATTTT,TRBJ1-5,-,TRBV19,12,once
CASSYSLGRASYEQYF,TGTGCCAGCAGTTACTCGCTCGGGAGGGCCTCCTACGAGCAGTACTTC,TRBJ2-7,TRBD2,TRBV6-6,16,-
CASSSGPITKNIQYF,TGTGCCAGCAGCTCCGGCCCCATAACCAAAAACATTCAGTACTTC,TRBJ2-4,-,TRBV7-6,15,once
CASSVLETGELFF,TGTGCCAGCAGCGTACTTGAAACCGGGGAGCTGTTTTTT,TRBJ2-2,-,TRBV5-6,13,-
CASSSLTEAFF,TGTGCCAGCAGCTCCCTCACTGAAGCTTTCTTT,TRBJ1-1,-,TRBV5-5,11,-